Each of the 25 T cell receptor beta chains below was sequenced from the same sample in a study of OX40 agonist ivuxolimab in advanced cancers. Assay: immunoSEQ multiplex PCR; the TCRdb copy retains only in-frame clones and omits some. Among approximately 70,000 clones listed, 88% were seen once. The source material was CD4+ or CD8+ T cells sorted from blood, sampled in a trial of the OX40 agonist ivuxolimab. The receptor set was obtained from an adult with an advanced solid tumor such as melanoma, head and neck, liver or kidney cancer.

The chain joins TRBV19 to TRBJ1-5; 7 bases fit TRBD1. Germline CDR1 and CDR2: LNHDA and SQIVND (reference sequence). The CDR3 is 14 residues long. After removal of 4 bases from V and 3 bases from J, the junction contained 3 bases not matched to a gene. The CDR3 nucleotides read TGTGCCAGTAGTACCACAGGGGACAATCAGCCCCAGCATTTT. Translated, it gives CASSTTGDNQPQHF.

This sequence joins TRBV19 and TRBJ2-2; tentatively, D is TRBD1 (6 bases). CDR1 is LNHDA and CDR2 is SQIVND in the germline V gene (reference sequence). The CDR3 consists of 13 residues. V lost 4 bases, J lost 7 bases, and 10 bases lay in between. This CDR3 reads CASSSQTGGELFF. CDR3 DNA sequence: TGTGCCAGTAGTAGTCAGACAGGCGGGGAGCTGTTTTTT.

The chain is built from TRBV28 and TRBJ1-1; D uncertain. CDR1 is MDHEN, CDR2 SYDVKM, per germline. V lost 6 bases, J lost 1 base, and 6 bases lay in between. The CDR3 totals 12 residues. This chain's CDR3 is CASRLRNTEAFF. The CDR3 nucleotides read TGTGCCAGCAGGTTACGGAACACTGAAGCTTTCTTT.

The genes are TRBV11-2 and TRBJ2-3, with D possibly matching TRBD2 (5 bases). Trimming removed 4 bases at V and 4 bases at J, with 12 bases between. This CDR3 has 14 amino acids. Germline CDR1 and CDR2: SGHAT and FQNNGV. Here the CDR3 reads CASSSGEGPDTQYF. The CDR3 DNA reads TGTGCCAGCAGCTCCGGGGAAGGTCCAGATACGCAGTATTTT.

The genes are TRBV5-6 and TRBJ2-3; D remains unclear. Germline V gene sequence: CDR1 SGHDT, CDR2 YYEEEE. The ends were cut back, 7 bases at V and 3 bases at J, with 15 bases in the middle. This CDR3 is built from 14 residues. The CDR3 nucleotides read TGTGCCAGCCAGACCGTTTCTGGGACAGATACGCAGTATTTT. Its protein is CASQTVSGTDTQYF.

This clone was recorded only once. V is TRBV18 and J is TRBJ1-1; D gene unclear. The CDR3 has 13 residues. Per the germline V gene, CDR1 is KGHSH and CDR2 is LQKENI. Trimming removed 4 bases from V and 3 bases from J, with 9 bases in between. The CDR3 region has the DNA TGTGCCAGCTCACGGGCCTCTGACACTGAAGCTTTCTTT. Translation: CASSRASDTEAFF.

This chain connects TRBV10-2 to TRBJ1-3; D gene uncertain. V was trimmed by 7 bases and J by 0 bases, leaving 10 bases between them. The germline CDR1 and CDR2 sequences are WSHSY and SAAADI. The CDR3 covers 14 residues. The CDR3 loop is CASKSENSGNTIYF. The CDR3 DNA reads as TGCGCCAGCAAGTCCGAAAACTCTGGAAACACCATATATTTT.

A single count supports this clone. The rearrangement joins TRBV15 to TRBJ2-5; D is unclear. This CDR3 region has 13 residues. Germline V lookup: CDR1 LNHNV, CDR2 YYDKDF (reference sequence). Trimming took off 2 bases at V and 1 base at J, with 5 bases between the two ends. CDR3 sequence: CATSRRLQETQYF. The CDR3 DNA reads TGTGCCACCAGCAGACGGCTCCAAGAGACCCAGTACTTC.

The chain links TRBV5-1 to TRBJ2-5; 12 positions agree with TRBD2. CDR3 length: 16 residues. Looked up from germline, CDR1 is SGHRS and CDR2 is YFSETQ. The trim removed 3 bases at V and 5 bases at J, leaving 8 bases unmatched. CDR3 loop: CASSSQTSGSWETQYF. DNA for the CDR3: TGCGCCAGCAGCTCTCAGACTAGCGGGAGTTGGGAGACCCAGTACTTC.

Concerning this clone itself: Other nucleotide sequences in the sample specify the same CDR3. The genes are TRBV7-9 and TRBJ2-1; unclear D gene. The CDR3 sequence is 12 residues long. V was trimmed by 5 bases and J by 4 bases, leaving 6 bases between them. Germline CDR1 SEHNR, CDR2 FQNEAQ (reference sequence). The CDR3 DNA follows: TGTGCCAGCAGCCCCACTTACAATGAGCAGTTCTTC. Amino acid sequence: CASSPTYNEQFF.

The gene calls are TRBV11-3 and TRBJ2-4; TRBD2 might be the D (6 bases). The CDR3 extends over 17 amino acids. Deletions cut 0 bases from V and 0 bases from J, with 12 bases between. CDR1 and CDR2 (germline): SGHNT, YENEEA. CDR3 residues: CASSLEGGGLAKNIQYF. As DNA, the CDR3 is TGTGCCAGCAGCTTAGAGGGGGGAGGCCTAGCCAAAAACATTCAGTACTTC.

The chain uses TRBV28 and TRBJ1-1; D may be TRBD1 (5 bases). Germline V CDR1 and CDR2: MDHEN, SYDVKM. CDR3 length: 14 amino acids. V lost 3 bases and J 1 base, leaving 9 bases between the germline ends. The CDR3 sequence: CASSFSGGNTEAFF. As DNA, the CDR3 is TGTGCCAGCAGTTTTTCGGGGGGGAACACTGAAGCTTTCTTT.

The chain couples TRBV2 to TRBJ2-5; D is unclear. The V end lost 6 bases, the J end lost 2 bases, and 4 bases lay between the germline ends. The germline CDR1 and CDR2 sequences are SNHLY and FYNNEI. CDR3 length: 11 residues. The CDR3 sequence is CASRGQETQYF. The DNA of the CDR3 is TGTGCCAGCAGGGGGCAAGAGACCCAGTACTTC.

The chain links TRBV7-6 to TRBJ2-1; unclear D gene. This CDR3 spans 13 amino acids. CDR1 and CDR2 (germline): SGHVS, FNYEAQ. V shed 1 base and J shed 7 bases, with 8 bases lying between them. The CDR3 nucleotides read TGTGCCAGCAGCTTAGGCCGGGTGAATGAGCAGTTCTTC. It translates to CASSLGRVNEQFF.

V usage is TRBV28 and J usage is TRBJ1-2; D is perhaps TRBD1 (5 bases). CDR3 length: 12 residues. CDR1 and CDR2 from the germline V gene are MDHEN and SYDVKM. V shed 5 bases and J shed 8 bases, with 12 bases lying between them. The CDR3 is CASSRGFRGYTF. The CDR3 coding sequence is TGTGCCAGCAGTAGGGGTTTCCGGGGCTACACCTTC.

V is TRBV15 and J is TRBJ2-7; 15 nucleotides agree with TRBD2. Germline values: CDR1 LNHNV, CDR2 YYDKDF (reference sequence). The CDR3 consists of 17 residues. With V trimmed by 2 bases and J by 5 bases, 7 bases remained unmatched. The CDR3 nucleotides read TGTGCCACCAGCAGACGAGGGACTAGCGGGAGGAGGAACGAGCAGTACTTC. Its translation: CATSRRGTSGRRNEQYF. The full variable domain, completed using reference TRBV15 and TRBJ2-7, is DAMVIQNPRYQVTQFGKPVTLSCSQTLNHNVMYWYQQKSSQAPKLLFHYYDKDFNNEADTPDNFQSRRPNTSFCFLDIRSPGLGDTAMYLCATSRRGTSGRRNEQYFGPGTRLTVT.

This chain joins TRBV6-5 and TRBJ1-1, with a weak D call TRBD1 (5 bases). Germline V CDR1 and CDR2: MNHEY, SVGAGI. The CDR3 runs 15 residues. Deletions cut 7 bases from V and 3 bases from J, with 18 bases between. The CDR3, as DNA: TGTGCCAGCATTCAAATCATAGACAGATACACTGAAGCTTTCTTT. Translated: CASIQIIDRYTEAFF.

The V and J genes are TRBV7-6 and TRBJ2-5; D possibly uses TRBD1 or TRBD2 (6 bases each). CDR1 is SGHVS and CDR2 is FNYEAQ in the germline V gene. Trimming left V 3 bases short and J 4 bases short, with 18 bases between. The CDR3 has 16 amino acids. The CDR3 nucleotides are TGTGCCAGCAGCTTCGGAGGGAACAGGGTGGGAGAGACCCAGTACTTC. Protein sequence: CASSFGGNRVGETQYF.

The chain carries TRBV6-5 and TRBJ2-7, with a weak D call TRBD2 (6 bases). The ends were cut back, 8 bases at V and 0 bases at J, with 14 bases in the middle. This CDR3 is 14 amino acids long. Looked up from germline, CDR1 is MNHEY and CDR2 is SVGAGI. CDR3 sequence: CASWRGTTSYEQYF. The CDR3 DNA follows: TGTGCCAGCTGGAGGGGAACGACCTCCTACGAGCAGTACTTC.

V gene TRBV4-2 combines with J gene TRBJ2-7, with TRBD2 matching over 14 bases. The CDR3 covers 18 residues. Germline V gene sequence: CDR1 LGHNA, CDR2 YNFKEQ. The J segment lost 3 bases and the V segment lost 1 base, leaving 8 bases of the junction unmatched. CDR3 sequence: CASSQGLAGGPEDYEQYF. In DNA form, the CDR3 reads TGTGCCAGCAGCCAAGGACTAGCGGGAGGGCCGGAAGACTACGAGCAGTACTTC.

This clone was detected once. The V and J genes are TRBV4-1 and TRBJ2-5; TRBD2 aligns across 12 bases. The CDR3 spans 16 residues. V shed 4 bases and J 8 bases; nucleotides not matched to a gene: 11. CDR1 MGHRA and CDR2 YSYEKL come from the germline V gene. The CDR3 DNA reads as TGCGCCAGCAGCCGAATAGAACTAGCGGGAGGAGATACCCAGTACTTC. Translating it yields CASSRIELAGGDTQYF.

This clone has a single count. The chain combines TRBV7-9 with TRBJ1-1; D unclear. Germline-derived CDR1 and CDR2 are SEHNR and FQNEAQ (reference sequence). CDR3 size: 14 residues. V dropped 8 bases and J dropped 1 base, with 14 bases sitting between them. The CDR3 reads CASRLNSGNTEAFF. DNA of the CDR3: TGTGCCAGCCGGCTTAACAGCGGGAACACTGAAGCTTTCTTT.

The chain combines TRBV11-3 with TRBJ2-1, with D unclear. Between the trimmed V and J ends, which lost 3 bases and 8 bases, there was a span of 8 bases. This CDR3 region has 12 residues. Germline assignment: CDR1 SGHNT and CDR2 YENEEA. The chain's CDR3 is CASSFLRYEQFF. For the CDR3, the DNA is TGTGCCAGCAGCTTTTTACGGTATGAGCAGTTCTTC.

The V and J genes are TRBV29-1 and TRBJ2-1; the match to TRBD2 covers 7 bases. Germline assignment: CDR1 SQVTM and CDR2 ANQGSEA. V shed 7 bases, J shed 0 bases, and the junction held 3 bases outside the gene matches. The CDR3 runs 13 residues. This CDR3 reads CSGEGSSYNEQFF. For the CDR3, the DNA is TGCAGCGGGGAGGGAAGCTCCTACAATGAGCAGTTCTTC.

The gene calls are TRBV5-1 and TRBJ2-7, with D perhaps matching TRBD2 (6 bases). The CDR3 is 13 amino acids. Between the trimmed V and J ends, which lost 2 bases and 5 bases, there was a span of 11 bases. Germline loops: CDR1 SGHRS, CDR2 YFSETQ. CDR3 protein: CASSFSGEDEQYF. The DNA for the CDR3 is TGCGCCAGCAGCTTCTCGGGGGAAGACGAGCAGTACTTC. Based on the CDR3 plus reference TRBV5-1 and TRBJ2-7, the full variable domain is KAGVTQTPRYLIKTRGQQVTLSCSPISGHRSVSWYQQTPGQGLQFLFEYFSETQRNKGNFPGRFSGRQFSNSRSEMNVSTLELGDSALYLCASSFSGEDEQYFGPGTRLTVT.